This T cell receptor (beta chain) was identified in a study of blood T cells in healthy people across ages. The study, taken as a whole, reports: CMV infection status of these donors was not known.

With a J-beta primer mix and a sample-barcoded 5' primer, a second PCR ran roughly 7 to 11 cycles. TCRdb re-derived calls from the 5' RACE reads in MiXCR, one entry per CDR3 protein. The sample comprises 730,000 or so distinct CDR3 sequences, about 43% of which are singletons, and 30% rests with the top ten. This clonotype was seen a single time. The target antigen is unknown. Its ends do not fully match the called genes, so a read error is possible. The germline V gene encodes CDR1 DFQATT and CDR2 SNEGSKA (reference sequence). The CDR3 totals 14 residues. The clonotype was recovered from a man at least 80 years old in good health. Sequencing used blood. This chain uses TRBV20-1 with TRBJ1-2; no clear D gene. Written as DNA, the CDR3 is TGCGGTGCTAGAGACCTTTCGCCGTCCTATGGCTACACCTTC. Translating gives CGARDLSPSYGYTF.